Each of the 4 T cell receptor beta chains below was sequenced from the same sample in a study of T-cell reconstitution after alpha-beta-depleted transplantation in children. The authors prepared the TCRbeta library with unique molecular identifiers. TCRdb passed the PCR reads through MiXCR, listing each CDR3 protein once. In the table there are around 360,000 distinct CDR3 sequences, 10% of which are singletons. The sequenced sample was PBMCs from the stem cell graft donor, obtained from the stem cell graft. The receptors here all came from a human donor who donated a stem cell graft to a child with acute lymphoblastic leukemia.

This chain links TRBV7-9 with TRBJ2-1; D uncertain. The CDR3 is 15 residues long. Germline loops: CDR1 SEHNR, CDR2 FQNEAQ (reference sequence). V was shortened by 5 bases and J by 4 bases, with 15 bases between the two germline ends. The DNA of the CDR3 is TGTGCCAGCAGCCGCAAGACGGACCGGTACAATGAGCAGTTCTTC. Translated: CASSRKTDRYNEQFF.

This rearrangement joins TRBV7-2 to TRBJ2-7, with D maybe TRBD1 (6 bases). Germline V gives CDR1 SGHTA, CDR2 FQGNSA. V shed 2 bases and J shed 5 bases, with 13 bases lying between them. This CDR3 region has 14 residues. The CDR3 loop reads CASSLNPGAHEQYF. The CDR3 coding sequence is TGTGCCAGCAGCTTAAACCCAGGGGCCCACGAGCAGTACTTC.

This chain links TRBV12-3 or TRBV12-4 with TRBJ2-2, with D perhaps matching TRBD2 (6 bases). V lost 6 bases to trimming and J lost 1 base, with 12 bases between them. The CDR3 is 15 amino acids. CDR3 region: CASSSWDWNTGELFF. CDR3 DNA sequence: TGTGCCAGCAGCTCGTGGGACTGGAACACCGGGGAGCTGTTTTTT.

The CDR3 region has the DNA TGCAGCGCCTTCGGCCCGCAGGGCTCAGATACGCAGTATTTT. This encodes CSAFGPQGSDTQYF. The V and J genes are TRBV29-1 and TRBJ2-3; TRBD1 might be the D (5 bases). The germline V gene encodes CDR1 SQVTM and CDR2 ANQGSEA. V was cut by 7 bases and J by 4 bases, with 18 bases left in between. The CDR3 length is 14 residues.